Included here is one TCR beta chain sequence, with context. Its antigen is still unknown. The data belong to a study of naive and memory T cell subsets. Study results and caveats: Both skin biopsy types reportedly yielded TCRs, tuberculin sites far more.

Treatment specified: skin biopsy from PPD injection site in Mantoux-positive individual. The library had UMIs added by 3' ligation of an oligonucleotide to TCR cDNA. The CDR3 spans 15 residues. Germline V gene sequence: CDR1 SGDLS, CDR2 YYNGEE. With 2 bases clipped from V and 1 base from J, the junction kept 2 bases outside the gene matches. Amplification of ligated cDNA took four PCR rounds with SP2 and nested alpha and beta constant primers. MiXCR, applied by TCRdb to the UMI-ligation and nested PCR reads, yields one record per CDR3 protein. The sample contains around 35,000 distinct CDR3 sequences, approximately 11% of which appear only once.

This receptor was taken from an adult in good health. The chain is built from TRBV9 and TRBJ2-7; 11 bases align to TRBD2. The material was skin, obtained from a tuberculin skin test site. CDR3 sequence reads: CASSVGTSGSYEQYF. The DNA for the CDR3 is TGTGCCAGCAGCGTGGGGACTAGCGGATCCTACGAGCAGTACTTC.